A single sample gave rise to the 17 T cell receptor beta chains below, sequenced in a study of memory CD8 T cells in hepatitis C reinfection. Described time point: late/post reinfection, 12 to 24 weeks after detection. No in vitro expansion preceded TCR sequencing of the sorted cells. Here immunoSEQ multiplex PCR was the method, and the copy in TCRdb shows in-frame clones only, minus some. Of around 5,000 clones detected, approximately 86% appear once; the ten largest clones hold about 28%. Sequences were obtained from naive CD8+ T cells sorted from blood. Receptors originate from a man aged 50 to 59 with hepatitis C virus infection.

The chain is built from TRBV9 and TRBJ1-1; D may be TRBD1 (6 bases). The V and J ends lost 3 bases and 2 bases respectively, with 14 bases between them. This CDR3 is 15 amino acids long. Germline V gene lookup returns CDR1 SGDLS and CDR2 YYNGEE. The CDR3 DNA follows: TGTGCCAGCAGCGCAACAGGGAACCCTAACACTGAAGCTTTCTTT. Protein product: CASSATGNPNTEAFF.

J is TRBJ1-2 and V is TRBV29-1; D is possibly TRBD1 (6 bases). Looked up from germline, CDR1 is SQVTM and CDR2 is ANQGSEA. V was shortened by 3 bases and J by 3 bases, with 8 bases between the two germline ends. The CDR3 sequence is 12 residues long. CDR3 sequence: CSVDEGDYGYTF. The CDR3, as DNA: TGCAGCGTTGACGAGGGGGACTATGGCTACACCTTC.

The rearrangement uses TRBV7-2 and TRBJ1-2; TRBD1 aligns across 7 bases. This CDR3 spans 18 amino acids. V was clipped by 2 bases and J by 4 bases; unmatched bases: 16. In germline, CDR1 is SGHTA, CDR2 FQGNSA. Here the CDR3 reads CASSLLNGQVGESYGYTF. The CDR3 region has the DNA TGTGCCAGCAGCTTACTCAATGGACAGGTCGGCGAATCCTATGGCTACACCTTC.

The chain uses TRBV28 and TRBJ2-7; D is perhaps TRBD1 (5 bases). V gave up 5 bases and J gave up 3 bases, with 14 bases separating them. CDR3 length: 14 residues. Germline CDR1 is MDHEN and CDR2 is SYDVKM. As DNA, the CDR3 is TGTGCCAGCAGTATTCAGGGCTCCCTCTACGAGCAGTACTTC. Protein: CASSIQGSLYEQYF.

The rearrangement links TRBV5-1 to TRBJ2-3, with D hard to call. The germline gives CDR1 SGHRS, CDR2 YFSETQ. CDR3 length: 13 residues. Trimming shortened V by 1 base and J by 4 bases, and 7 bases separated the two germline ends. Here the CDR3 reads CASSLSQADTQYF. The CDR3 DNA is TGCGCCAGCAGCTTGAGTCAGGCAGATACGCAGTATTTT.

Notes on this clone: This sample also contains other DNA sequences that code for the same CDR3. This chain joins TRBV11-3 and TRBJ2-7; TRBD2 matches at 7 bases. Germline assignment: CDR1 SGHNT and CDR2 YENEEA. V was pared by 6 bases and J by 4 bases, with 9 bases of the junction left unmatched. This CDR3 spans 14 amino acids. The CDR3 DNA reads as TGTGCCAGCAGGCCGGGGGGTACGGCATACGAGCAGTACTTC. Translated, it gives CASRPGGTAYEQYF.

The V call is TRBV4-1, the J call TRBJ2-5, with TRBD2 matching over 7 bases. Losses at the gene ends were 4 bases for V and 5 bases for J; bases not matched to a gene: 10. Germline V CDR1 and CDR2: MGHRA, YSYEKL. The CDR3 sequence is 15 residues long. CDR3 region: CASSRLREYGETQYF. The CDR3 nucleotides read TGCGCCAGCAGCCGCTTGCGGGAGTATGGGGAGACCCAGTACTTC.

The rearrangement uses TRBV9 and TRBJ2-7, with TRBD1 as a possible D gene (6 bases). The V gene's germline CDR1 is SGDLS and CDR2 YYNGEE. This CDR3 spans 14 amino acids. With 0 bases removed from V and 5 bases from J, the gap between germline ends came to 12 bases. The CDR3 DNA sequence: TGTGCCAGCAGCGTAGCGGAAGGGGGTAACGAGCAGTACTTC. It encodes CASSVAEGGNEQYF.

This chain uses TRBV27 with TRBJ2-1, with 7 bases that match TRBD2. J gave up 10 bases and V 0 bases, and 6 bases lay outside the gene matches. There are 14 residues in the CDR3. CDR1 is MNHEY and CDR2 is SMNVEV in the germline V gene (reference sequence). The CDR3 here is CASSLSGKGGEQFF. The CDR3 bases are TGTGCCAGCAGTTTATCGGGGAAGGGAGGGGAGCAGTTCTTC.

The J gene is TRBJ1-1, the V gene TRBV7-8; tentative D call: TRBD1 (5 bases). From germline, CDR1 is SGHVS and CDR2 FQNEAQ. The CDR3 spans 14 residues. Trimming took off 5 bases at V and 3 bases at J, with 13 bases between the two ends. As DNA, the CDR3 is TGTGCCAGCAGCCTCAGGGATTGGGACACTGAAGCTTTCTTT. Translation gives CASSLRDWDTEAFF.

CDR3 sequence: CASSYSDSYYEQYF. In DNA form, the CDR3 reads TGTGCCAGCAGTTACTCGGACAGCTACTACGAGCAGTACTTC. The chain recombines TRBV6-5 with TRBJ2-7, with D possibly TRBD1 on 6 matching bases. Looked up from germline, CDR1 is MNHEY and CDR2 is SVGAGI. CDR3 length equals 14 residues. Trimming removed 0 bases at V and 3 bases at J, with 9 bases between.

CDR3 DNA sequence: TGTGCCAGCAGCTTTCGGGGAGATACGCAGTATTTT. Translated, it gives CASSFRGDTQYF. The chain employs TRBV7-6 and TRBJ2-3; D possibly corresponds to TRBD2 (5 bases). V lost 3 bases to trimming and J lost 5 bases, with 6 bases between them. Germline V gene sequence: CDR1 SGHVS, CDR2 FNYEAQ. The CDR3 is made up of 12 amino acids.

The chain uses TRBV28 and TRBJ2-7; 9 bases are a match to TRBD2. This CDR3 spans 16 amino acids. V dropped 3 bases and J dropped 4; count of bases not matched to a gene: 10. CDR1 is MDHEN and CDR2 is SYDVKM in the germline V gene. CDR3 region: CASSFGVGTSLYEQYF. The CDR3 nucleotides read TGTGCCAGCAGTTTTGGAGTGGGGACTAGCCTTTACGAGCAGTACTTC. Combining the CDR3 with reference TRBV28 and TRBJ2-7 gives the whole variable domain DVKVTQSSRYLVKRTGEKVFLECVQDMDHENMFWYRQDPGLGLRLIYFSYDVKMKEKGDIPEGYSVSREKKERFSLILESASTNQTSMYLCASSFGVGTSLYEQYFGPGTRLTVT.

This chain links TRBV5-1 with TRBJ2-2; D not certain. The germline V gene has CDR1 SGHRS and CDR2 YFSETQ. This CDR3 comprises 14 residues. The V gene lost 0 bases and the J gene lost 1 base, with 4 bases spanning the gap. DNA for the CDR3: TGCGCCAGCAGCTTGGTGAGGAACACCGGGGAGCTGTTTTTT. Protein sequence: CASSLVRNTGELFF. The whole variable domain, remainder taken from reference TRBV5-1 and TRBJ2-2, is KAGVTQTPRYLIKTRGQQVTLSCSPISGHRSVSWYQQTPGQGLQFLFEYFSETQRNKGNFPGRFSGRQFSNSRSEMNVSTLELGDSALYLCASSLVRNTGELFFGEGSRLTVL.

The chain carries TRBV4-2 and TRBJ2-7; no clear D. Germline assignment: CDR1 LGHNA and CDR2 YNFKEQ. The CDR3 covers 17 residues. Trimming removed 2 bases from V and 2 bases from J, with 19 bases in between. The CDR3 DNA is TGTGCCAGCAGCCAAACCCCTGGGCCGTACTCTCCCTACGAGCAGTACTTC. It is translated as CASSQTPGPYSPYEQYF.

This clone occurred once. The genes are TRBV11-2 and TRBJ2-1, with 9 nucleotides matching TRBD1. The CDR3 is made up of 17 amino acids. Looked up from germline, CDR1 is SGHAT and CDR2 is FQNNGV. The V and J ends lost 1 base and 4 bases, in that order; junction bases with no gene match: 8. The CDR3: CASSLGVWDREYNEQFF. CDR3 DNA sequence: TGTGCCAGCAGCTTAGGGGTTTGGGACAGGGAGTACAATGAGCAGTTCTTC.

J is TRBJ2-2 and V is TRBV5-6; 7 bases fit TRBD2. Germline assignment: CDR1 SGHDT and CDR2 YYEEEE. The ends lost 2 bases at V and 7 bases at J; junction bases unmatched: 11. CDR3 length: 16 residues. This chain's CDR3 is CASSFAGDLMDGELFF. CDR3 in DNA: TGTGCCAGCAGCTTTGCGGGGGATTTGATGGACGGGGAGCTGTTTTTT. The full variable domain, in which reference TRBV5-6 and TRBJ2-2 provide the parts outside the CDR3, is DAGVTQSPTHLIKTRGQQVTLRCSPKSGHDTVSWYQQALGQGPQFIFQYYEEEERQRGNFPDRFSGHQFPNYSSELNVNALLLGDSALYLCASSFAGDLMDGELFFGEGSRLTVL.